Each of the 30 T cell receptor beta chains below was sequenced from the same sample in a study of blood T cell repertoires in COVID-19. Clones were sequenced by immunoSEQ multiplex PCR, and TCRdb holds only the in-frame ones, with some missing. This table has about 200,000 clones, around 83% appearing once. The sample was peripheral blood. The receptor source for this set is an elderly woman with acute or convalescent COVID-19.

This clone was recorded once. The CDR3 DNA follows: TGTGCCAGCAGTTTGGGGACAGGGGGCGGAGGTTTCTTT. It specifies CASSLGTGGGGFF. The chain links TRBV12-3 or TRBV12-4 to TRBJ1-1; 12 bases match TRBD1. The CDR3 runs to 13 residues. With 3 bases clipped from V and 13 bases from J, the junction kept 6 bases outside the gene matches.

The gene calls are TRBV4-3 and TRBJ2-1; weak D call: TRBD1 (6 bases). V lost 0 bases, J lost 14 bases, and 17 bases lay in between. The CDR3 has 14 amino acids. Germline CDR1 is LGHNA and CDR2 is YSLEER. The CDR3 sequence: CASSQETGTGKKFF. Here the CDR3 DNA reads TGCGCCAGCAGCCAAGAGACGGGCACAGGGAAAAAGTTCTTC.

The V call is TRBV7-2, the J call TRBJ1-1; D possibly corresponds to TRBD1 (6 bases). Germline lookup yields CDR1 SGHTA and CDR2 FQGNSA. This CDR3 has 16 amino acids. V shed 3 bases and J shed 1 base, with 15 bases lying between them. The CDR3 protein is CASSLVWGLKNTEAFF. As DNA, the CDR3 is TGTGCCAGCAGCTTGGTCTGGGGGCTGAAGAACACTGAAGCTTTCTTT. Supplemented by reference TRBV7-2 and TRBJ1-1, the full variable domain reads GAGVSQSPSNKVTEKGKDVELRCDPISGHTALYWYRQSLGQGLEFLIYFQGNSAPDKSGLPSDRFSAERTGGSVSTLTIQRTQQEDSAVYLCASSLVWGLKNTEAFFGQGTRLTVV.

A remark on this clone: The sample carries other DNA sequences with the same CDR3. V gene TRBV18 combines with J gene TRBJ1-5; TRBD1 matches at 9 bases. Germline V gene lookup returns CDR1 KGHSH and CDR2 LQKENI. CDR3 length: 14 amino acids. V shed 4 bases, J shed 2 bases, and the junction held 0 bases outside the gene matches. For the CDR3, the DNA is TGTGCCAGCTCACGGACAGGGGGCAATCAGCCCCAGCATTTT. Translating it yields CASSRTGGNQPQHF.

The chain joins TRBV7-9 to TRBJ2-1, with 7 bases matching TRBD2. Per the germline V gene, CDR1 is SEHNR and CDR2 is FQNEAQ (reference sequence). J gave up 8 bases and V 5 bases, and 3 bases lay outside the gene matches. The CDR3 consists of 12 residues. For the CDR3, the DNA is TGTGCCAGCAGCCTCCGGGGGGATGAGCAGTTCTTC. Translated, it gives CASSLRGDEQFF.

The chain links TRBV7-3 to TRBJ2-3; 11 nucleotides align to TRBD2. V was pared by 1 base and J by 2 bases, with 11 bases of the junction left unmatched. The CDR3 runs 19 residues. Germline V lookup: CDR1 SGHTA, CDR2 FQGTGA. CDR3 sequence: CASSLKSPSSGGYTDTQYF. In DNA, the CDR3 is TGTGCCAGCAGCTTAAAGTCCCCCTCTAGCGGGGGGTACACAGATACGCAGTATTTT.

The gene calls are TRBV5-1 and TRBJ2-2; possible D gene TRBD2, 6 bases. V lost 6 bases, J lost 4 bases, and 13 bases lay in between. Germline V CDR1 and CDR2: SGHRS, YFSETQ. The CDR3 totals 14 residues. CDR3 in DNA: TGCGCCAGCACCGTGGGAGGAAGCACCGGGGAGCTGTTTTTT. It codes for CASTVGGSTGELFF.

The chain recombines TRBV28 with TRBJ2-7, with TRBD1 as a possible D gene (6 bases). V shed 7 bases and J shed 0 bases, with 16 bases lying between them. This CDR3 is built from 15 residues. The germline V gene has CDR1 MDHEN and CDR2 SYDVKM. The CDR3 nucleotides read TGTGCCAGCATCAGTCCAGGGGCGATCTCCTACGAGCAGTACTTC. This codes for CASISPGAISYEQYF.

This chain connects TRBV11-2 to TRBJ2-1; D remains ambiguous. Germline lookup yields CDR1 SGHAT and CDR2 FQNNGV. With 5 bases removed from V and 10 bases from J, the gap between germline ends came to 12 bases. The CDR3 is made up of 12 amino acids. CDR3 DNA sequence: TGTGCCAGCAGCCCGGGTGCCAAGGAGCAGTTCTTC. Residues: CASSPGAKEQFF. The full variable domain, with the rest looked up from reference TRBV11-2 and TRBJ2-1, is EAGVAQSPRYKIIEKRQSVAFWCNPISGHATLYWYQQILGQGPKLLIQFQNNGVVDDSQLPKDRFSAERLKGVDSTLKIQPAKLEDSAVYLCASSPGAKEQFFGPGTRLTVL.

The V and J genes are TRBV5-8 and TRBJ2-7; 9 nucleotides agree with TRBD1. Trimming at V came to 7 bases and at J to 2 bases, leaving 4 bases not matched to a gene. In germline, CDR1 is SGHTS, CDR2 YDEGEE. The CDR3 is made up of 13 amino acids. CDR3 DNA sequence: TGTGCCAGCGGGGACAGGGTCCCCTACGAGCAGTACTTC. It is translated as CASGDRVPYEQYF.

V usage is TRBV2 and J usage is TRBJ1-1, with D tentatively TRBD1 (6 bases). The CDR3 is 12 residues long. Germline V gene data show CDR1 as SNHLY and CDR2 as FYNNEI. The V end lost 3 bases, the J end lost 8 bases, and 10 bases lay between the germline ends. The CDR3 protein is CASSEDGTEAFF. The CDR3 nucleotides read TGTGCCAGCAGTGAGGACGGGACAGAAGCTTTCTTT.

This clone was seen just once. The CDR3 loop is CASSPDRGSFGYEQYF. Written as DNA, the CDR3 is TGCGCCAGCAGCCCCGACAGGGGAAGTTTCGGCTACGAGCAGTACTTC. The V and J genes are TRBV5-1 and TRBJ2-7, with 8 bases lining up with TRBD1. Losses at the gene ends were 4 bases for V and 3 bases for J; bases not matched to a gene: 12. Germline values: CDR1 SGHRS, CDR2 YFSETQ. The CDR3 length is 16 residues.

This chain joins TRBV7-2 and TRBJ2-5, with D possibly matching TRBD2 (6 bases). Germline V CDR1 and CDR2: SGHTA, FQGNSA. This CDR3 contains 15 residues. V lost 2 bases, J lost 5 bases, and 15 bases lay in between. The CDR3 spells CASSLYNGRDETQYF. The CDR3 nucleotides read TGTGCCAGCAGCTTATATAACGGGAGAGATGAGACCCAGTACTTC.

The rearrangement links TRBV19 to TRBJ2-7, with 8 bases identical to TRBD1. The CDR3 sequence is 15 residues long. The V gene's germline CDR1 is LNHDA and CDR2 SQIVND (reference sequence). Trimming cost V 3 bases and J 4 bases; bases outside gene matches: 8. CDR3 in amino acids: CASSIHPQGAYEQYF. For the CDR3, the DNA is TGTGCCAGTAGTATCCACCCCCAGGGGGCGTACGAGCAGTACTTC.

This chain uses TRBV5-1 with TRBJ2-7, with 7 bases fitting TRBD1. Germline V gene lookup returns CDR1 SGHRS and CDR2 YFSETQ. The CDR3 covers 14 residues. V shed 4 bases, J shed 3 bases, and the junction held 7 bases outside the gene matches. In nucleotides, the CDR3 is TGCGCCAGCAGCATCGACAGGGACCTCTACGAGCAGTACTTC. This codes for CASSIDRDLYEQYF.

V gene TRBV11-3 combines with J gene TRBJ2-7; 10 positions match TRBD1. This CDR3 is built from 15 residues. The J segment lost 1 base and the V segment lost 4 bases, leaving 4 bases of the junction unmatched. Looked up from germline, CDR1 is SGHNT and CDR2 is YENEEA. CDR3 amino acids: CASSYGTGESYEQYF. The CDR3 DNA reads as TGTGCCAGCAGCTACGGGACAGGGGAATCCTACGAGCAGTACTTC. Based on the CDR3 plus reference TRBV11-3 and TRBJ2-7, the full variable domain is EAGVVQSPRYKIIEKKQPVAFWCNPISGHNTLYWYLQNLGQGPELLIRYENEEAVDDSQLPKDRFSAERLKGVDSTLKIQPAELGDSAVYLCASSYGTGESYEQYFGPGTRLTVT.

This rearrangement joins TRBV19 to TRBJ2-3; D is unresolved. The CDR3 runs to 14 residues. V was cut by 5 bases and J by 1 base, with 10 bases left in between. From germline, CDR1 is LNHDA and CDR2 SQIVND (reference sequence). The CDR3 reads CASSEVAGTDTQYF. The CDR3 region has the DNA TGTGCCAGTAGTGAAGTGGCAGGCACAGATACGCAGTATTTT.

The V call is TRBV9, the J call TRBJ2-1; 10 bases align to TRBD2. V lost 3 bases, J lost 1 base, and 13 bases stayed unmatched. Germline V gives CDR1 SGDLS, CDR2 YYNGEE. The CDR3 length is 19 residues. In nucleotides, the CDR3 is TGTGCCAGCAGCGCCCCACGGGGGACTAGCGATAAATCCTACAATGAGCAGTTCTTC. As protein: CASSAPRGTSDKSYNEQFF.

The CDR3: CASSIFQGGVNEQFF. CDR3 DNA sequence: TGTGCCAGTAGTATCTTCCAGGGAGGCGTCAATGAGCAGTTCTTC. The chain links TRBV19 to TRBJ2-1; tentatively, D is TRBD2 (6 bases). The CDR3 has 15 amino acids. V lost 3 bases and J 6 bases, leaving 15 bases between the germline ends. Germline V gene data show CDR1 as LNHDA and CDR2 as SQIVND (reference sequence).

Regarding this clone: Other DNA sequences in the sample encode the same CDR3. This chain uses TRBV6-5 with TRBJ1-5; D is ambiguous. Trimming removed 8 bases from V and 2 bases from J, with 7 bases in between. Germline V CDR1 and CDR2: MNHEY, SVGAGI. This CDR3 spans 12 amino acids. CDR3 bases: TGTGCCAGCTCACGGGGCAATCAGCCCCAGCATTTT. Translation gives CASSRGNQPQHF.

The V gene is TRBV6-6, the J gene TRBJ2-2, with D tentatively TRBD2 (6 bases). Trimming took off 0 bases at V and 5 bases at J, with 13 bases between the two ends. The CDR3 loop spans 16 amino acids. Germline CDR1 is MNHNY and CDR2 is SVGAGI (reference sequence). CDR3 in amino acids: CASSYSTPAGTGELFF. Written as DNA, the CDR3 is TGTGCCAGCAGTTACTCGACCCCGGCGGGGACCGGGGAGCTGTTTTTT.

The rearrangement links TRBV9 to TRBJ1-1; the D is unclear. CDR3 length: 15 amino acids. The V end lost 0 bases, the J end lost 5 bases, and 14 bases lay between the germline ends. Germline assignment: CDR1 SGDLS and CDR2 YYNGEE. The CDR3 DNA is TGTGCCAGCAGCGTAGGAGGCGGGCTGCAAACTGAAGCTTTCTTT. Translated: CASSVGGGLQTEAFF.

The rearrangement uses TRBV2 and TRBJ1-6, with D tentatively TRBD1 (5 bases). Trimming shortened V by 7 bases and J by 4 bases, and 8 bases separated the two germline ends. CDR3 length: 13 amino acids. The germline CDR1 and CDR2 sequences are SNHLY and FYNNEI. The CDR3 coding sequence is TGTGCCAGCATGGGGCAGTATAATTCACCCCTCCACTTT. Its protein is CASMGQYNSPLHF.

This clone was seen a single time. The chain uses TRBV3-1 (or the pseudogene TRBV3-2) and TRBJ2-5, with D possibly TRBD2 on 6 matching bases. Germline CDR1 LGHDT, CDR2 YNNKEL (reference sequence). V was pared by 3 bases and J by 1 base, with 18 bases between. CDR3 length equals 17 residues. The CDR3 sequence is CASSHPGGQRAQETQYF. CDR3 nucleotide sequence: TGTGCCAGCAGCCATCCCGGGGGTCAGCGCGCCCAAGAGACCCAGTACTTC.

The chain carries TRBV24-1 and TRBJ1-2; D gene ambiguous. Trimming took 1 base from V and 8 from J, leaving 13 bases between them. CDR1 and CDR2 from the germline V gene are KGHDR and SFDVKD. This CDR3 has 14 amino acids. CDR3 coding DNA: TGTGCCACCAGTGATTTATGGAGCGGGAGCGGCTACACCTTC. As protein: CATSDLWSGSGYTF.

This rearrangement joins TRBV19 to TRBJ2-2, with 11 bases identical to TRBD2. Losses at the gene ends were 1 base for V and 7 bases for J; bases not matched to a gene: 8. The CDR3 runs 17 residues. The germline V gene encodes CDR1 LNHDA and CDR2 SQIVND (reference sequence). CDR3 DNA: TGTGCCAGTAGTATAGGGGCTAGCGGGAGGTTAAACGGGGAGCTGTTTTTT. This gives the protein CASSIGASGRLNGELFF.

This chain joins TRBV19 and TRBJ1-4, with D unresolved. CDR3 length equals 18 residues. Germline-derived CDR1 and CDR2 are LNHDA and SQIVND (reference sequence). V dropped 1 base and J dropped 10 bases, with 25 bases sitting between them. The CDR3 is CASSIVWQTSTLSGKLFF. DNA of the CDR3: TGTGCCAGTAGTATAGTGTGGCAGACCAGCACTCTAAGCGGAAAACTGTTTTTT.

The rearrangement uses TRBV27 and TRBJ2-5; TRBD2 matches at 8 bases. V lost 5 bases and J lost 2; bases outside the gene matches: 13. Germline-derived CDR1 and CDR2 are MNHEY and SMNVEV (reference sequence). The CDR3 spans 17 residues. The DNA of the CDR3 is TGTGCCAGCAGTCCAGGGCGTGCGGGACTAGGACAAGAGACCCAGTACTTC. This encodes CASSPGRAGLGQETQYF.

The J gene is TRBJ2-5, the V gene TRBV11-2, with a tentative D call TRBD1 (5 bases). Looked up from germline, CDR1 is SGHAT and CDR2 is FQNNGV. V lost 1 base to trimming and J lost 5 bases, with 8 bases between them. This CDR3 spans 13 amino acids. The CDR3 coding sequence is TGTGCCAGCAGCTTAGGGACATTGGAGACCCAGTACTTC. Its translation is CASSLGTLETQYF.

The chain uses TRBV7-2 and TRBJ2-4; weak D call: TRBD2 (5 bases). The CDR3 loop spans 14 amino acids. Germline loops: CDR1 SGHTA, CDR2 FQGNSA. V was shortened by 2 bases and J by 7 bases, with 12 bases between the two germline ends. For the CDR3, the DNA is TGTGCCAGCAGCTTAACGGGCGGCGGGAACATTCAGTACTTC. This encodes CASSLTGGGNIQYF.